Listed here are 16 T cell receptor beta chains from one sample, sequenced in a study of blood T cell repertoires in COVID-19. The repertoire was sequenced with immunoSEQ multiplex PCR; TCRdb's copy has only in-frame clones and lacks some. This sample has 200,000 to 250,000 clones, with roughly 85% found just once. Sample: PBMCs or T cells enriched from blood (not recorded which). These receptors originate from a man under 40 who had recovered from COVID-19.

The chain has TRBV10-3 and TRBJ1-5, with D tentatively TRBD1 (5 bases). The CDR3 contains 16 residues. The germline V gene has CDR1 ENHRY and CDR2 SYGVKD. Trimming took 3 bases from V and 3 from J, leaving 15 bases between them. As DNA, the CDR3 is TGTGCCATCAGTGATTTCGATAGGGGTTCCAATCAGCCCCAGCATTTT. As protein: CAISDFDRGSNQPQHF.

The chain joins TRBV10-1 to TRBJ2-1; 13 nucleotides align to TRBD2. The CDR3 consists of 16 residues. V lost 2 bases and J lost 4; bases outside the gene matches: 2. Germline V gene sequence: CDR1 WNHNN, CDR2 SYGVQD (reference sequence). The CDR3 nucleotides are TGCGCCAGCAGTGAGACTAGCGGGAGGGGGTACAATGAGCAGTTCTTC. This encodes CASSETSGRGYNEQFF.

V and J are TRBV2 and TRBJ2-7, with 8 bases matching TRBD2. V was clipped by 6 bases and J by 4 bases; unmatched bases: 11. This CDR3 comprises 15 residues. Germline CDR1 is SNHLY and CDR2 is FYNNEI. The chain's CDR3 is CASSPLADPGYEQYF. CDR3 bases: TGTGCCAGCAGCCCACTAGCGGACCCAGGGTACGAGCAGTACTTC.

This clone was counted a few times. The CDR3 nucleotides read TGTGCCAGCAGCGACAACTACGAGCAGTACTTC. This encodes CASSDNYEQYF. The J gene is TRBJ2-7, the V gene TRBV3-1 (or the pseudogene TRBV3-2); D unclear. CDR1 and CDR2 from the germline V gene are LGHDT and YNNKEL (reference sequence). The CDR3 covers 11 residues. V lost 5 bases, J lost 3 bases, and 5 bases lay in between.

V is TRBV2 and J is TRBJ1-1; 11 bases are shared with TRBD1. The V and J ends lost 6 bases and 5 bases, in that order; junction bases with no gene match: 17. Germline V gene data show CDR1 as SNHLY and CDR2 as FYNNEI. The CDR3 is made up of 18 amino acids. CDR3 region: CASRETLGGQGARTEAFF. CDR3 DNA: TGTGCCAGCAGGGAGACCCTGGGTGGACAGGGGGCGCGGACTGAAGCTTTCTTT.

The V gene is TRBV4-2, the J gene TRBJ2-1; possibly TRBD1 for D (6 bases). Deletions cut 0 bases from V and 7 bases from J, with 16 bases between. The CDR3 is 16 residues long. Germline-derived CDR1 and CDR2 are LGHNA and YNFKEQ. The chain's CDR3 is CASSQDTAGALNEQFF. The DNA of the CDR3 is TGTGCCAGCAGCCAAGATACGGCAGGGGCCCTAAATGAGCAGTTCTTC.

This sequence joins TRBV3-1 (or the pseudogene TRBV3-2) and TRBJ1-1, with 7 bases identical to TRBD1. The CDR3 consists of 11 residues. Germline V gene sequence: CDR1 LGHDT, CDR2 YNNKEL (reference sequence). V dropped 6 bases and J dropped 5; count of bases not matched to a gene: 0. CDR3 nucleotides: TGTGCCAGCAGGGGACAGACTGAAGCTTTCTTT. This translates into CASRGQTEAFF.

The chain links TRBV21-1 to TRBJ2-1; whether TRBD2, the table's D call, matches the DNA was not checked. TRBV21-1 is a documented pseudogene. This CDR3 has 19 amino acids. The CDR3 coding sequence is TGTGCCAGCAGCAAAGCGCAAGCGGGGGGGCGGGAGAATCTTAATGAGCAGTTCTTC. Translating it yields CASSKAQAGGRENLNEQFF.

The rearrangement joins TRBV7-7 to TRBJ2-6; 9 positions match TRBD1. CDR3 length: 18 residues. The germline V gene encodes CDR1 SSHAT and CDR2 FNYEAQ (reference sequence). V shed 2 bases and J 4 bases; nucleotides not matched to a gene: 9. CDR3 sequence (DNA): TGTGCCAGCAGCTTAACAGGGGGCGCGCGAACCGGGGCCAACGTCCTGACTTTC. Its protein is CASSLTGGARTGANVLTF.

V and J are TRBV7-9 and TRBJ2-1, with 9 bases aligning to TRBD2. The V gene end was trimmed by 5 bases and the J gene end by 6 bases; junction bases not matched to a gene: 5. The germline gives CDR1 SEHNR, CDR2 FQNEAQ (reference sequence). CDR3 size: 14 residues. This CDR3 is CASSGSGSLNEQFF. CDR3 DNA sequence: TGTGCCAGCAGCGGTAGCGGGAGTCTCAATGAGCAGTTCTTC. Filled out from reference TRBV7-9 and TRBJ2-1, the complete variable domain reads DTGVSQNPRHKITKRGQNVTFRCDPISEHNRLYWYRQTLGQGPEFLTYFQNEAQLEKSRLLSDRFSAERPKGSFSTLEIQRTEQGDSAMYLCASSGSGSLNEQFFGPGTRLTVL.

This clone was seen just once. V is TRBV7-2 and J is TRBJ1-1; no clear D gene. V was cut by 4 bases and J by 4 bases, with 22 bases left in between. The CDR3 totals 17 residues. Germline values: CDR1 SGHTA, CDR2 FQGNSA. CDR3 DNA sequence: TGTGCCAGCAGCTCGGGCGGGCTAAACGTATTAGCCACTGAAGCTTTCTTT. Its protein product is CASSSGGLNVLATEAFF.

The chain uses TRBV7-2 and TRBJ2-5; 7 bases are a match to TRBD1. The ends lost 2 bases at V and 5 bases at J; junction bases unmatched: 11. Germline V CDR1 and CDR2: SGHTA, FQGNSA. The CDR3 consists of 16 residues. CDR3 coding DNA: TGTGCCAGCAGCTTAACCCAGAACAGGGGATCGGAGACCCAGTACTTC. It encodes CASSLTQNRGSETQYF.

V gene TRBV19 combines with J gene TRBJ1-5; 9 bases are shared with TRBD1. Germline assignment: CDR1 LNHDA and CDR2 SQIVND (reference sequence). The trim removed 5 bases at V and 3 bases at J, leaving 8 bases unmatched. This CDR3 contains 16 residues. CDR3 amino acids: CASSPRTGEDNQPQHF. The CDR3 region has the DNA TGTGCCAGTAGTCCCCGGACAGGGGAGGACAATCAGCCCCAGCATTTT.

The rearrangement links TRBV19 to TRBJ1-4, with 7 bases fitting TRBD1. J gave up 0 bases and V 4 bases, and 2 bases lay outside the gene matches. The CDR3 runs 15 residues. Germline CDR1 and CDR2: LNHDA and SQIVND (reference sequence). The CDR3 DNA sequence: TGTGCCAGTAGTACTGGGACAGCAACTAATGAAAAACTGTTTTTT. It encodes CASSTGTATNEKLFF.

CDR3 nucleotide sequence: TGTGCCAGCAGCTTAGCGCACCTAAACACTGAAGCTTTCTTT. Its translation: CASSLAHLNTEAFF. The chain couples TRBV7-2 to TRBJ1-1; the D is unclear. V was clipped by 0 bases and J by 2 bases, with 7 bases between them. CDR1 is SGHTA and CDR2 is FQGNSA in the germline V gene. This CDR3 is built from 14 residues. The full variable domain, rest sourced from reference TRBV7-2 and TRBJ1-1, is GAGVSQSPSNKVTEKGKDVELRCDPISGHTALYWYRQSLGQGLEFLIYFQGNSAPDKSGLPSDRFSAERTGGSVSTLTIQRTQQEDSAVYLCASSLAHLNTEAFFGQGTRLTVV.

The chain couples TRBV27 to TRBJ2-5, with 9 bases fitting TRBD2. The CDR3 loop spans 18 amino acids. Trimming removed 5 bases from V and 0 bases from J; junction bases left unmatched: 13. Germline loops: CDR1 MNHEY, CDR2 SMNVEV (reference sequence). The CDR3 spells CASSQNRLAERYQETQYF. DNA for the CDR3: TGTGCCAGCAGTCAAAACCGACTAGCGGAACGGTACCAAGAGACCCAGTACTTC.